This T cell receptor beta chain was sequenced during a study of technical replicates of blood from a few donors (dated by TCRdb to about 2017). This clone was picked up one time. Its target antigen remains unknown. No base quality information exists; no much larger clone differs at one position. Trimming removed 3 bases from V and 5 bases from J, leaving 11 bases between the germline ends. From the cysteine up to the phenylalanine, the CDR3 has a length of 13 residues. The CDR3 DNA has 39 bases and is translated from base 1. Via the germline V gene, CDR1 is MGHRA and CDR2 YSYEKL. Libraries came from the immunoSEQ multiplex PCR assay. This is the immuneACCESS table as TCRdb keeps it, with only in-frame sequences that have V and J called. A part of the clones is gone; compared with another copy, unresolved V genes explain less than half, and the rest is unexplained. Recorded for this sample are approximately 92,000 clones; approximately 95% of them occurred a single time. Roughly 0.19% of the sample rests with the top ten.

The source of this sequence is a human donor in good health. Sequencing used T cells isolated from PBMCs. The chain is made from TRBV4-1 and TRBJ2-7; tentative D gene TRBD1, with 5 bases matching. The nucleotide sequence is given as TGCGCCAGCAGCCATTCCCAGGGTGACGAGCAGTACTTC. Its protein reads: CASSHSQGDEQYF.